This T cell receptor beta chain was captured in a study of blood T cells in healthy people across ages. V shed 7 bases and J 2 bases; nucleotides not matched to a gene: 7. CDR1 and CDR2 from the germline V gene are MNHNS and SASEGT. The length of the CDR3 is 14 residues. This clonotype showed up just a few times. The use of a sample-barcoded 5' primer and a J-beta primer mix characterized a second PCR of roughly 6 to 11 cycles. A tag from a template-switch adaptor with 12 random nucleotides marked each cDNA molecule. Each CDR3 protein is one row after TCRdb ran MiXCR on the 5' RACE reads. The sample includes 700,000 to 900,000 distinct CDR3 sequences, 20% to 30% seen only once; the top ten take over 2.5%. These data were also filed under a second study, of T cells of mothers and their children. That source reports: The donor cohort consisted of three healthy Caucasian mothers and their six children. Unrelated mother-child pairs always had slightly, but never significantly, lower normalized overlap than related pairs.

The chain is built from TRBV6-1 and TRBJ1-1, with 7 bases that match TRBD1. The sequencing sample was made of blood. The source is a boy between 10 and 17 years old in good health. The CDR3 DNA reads TGTGCCAGCACCCGGGGAGGGGGCAACACTGAAGCTTTCTTT. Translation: CASTRGGGNTEAFF.